Listed below are T cell receptor beta chains from one sample, sequenced in a study of cytomegalovirus exposure and HLA in healthy donors. The protocol was immunoSEQ multiplex PCR, while the TCRdb copy is restricted to in-frame clones and leaves out a portion. The profile covers about 130,000 clones, with roughly 89% appearing a single time and about 10% taken by the ten largest. Sample: PBMCs. These receptors all come from a woman under 30 in good health and CMV-seropositive. The CDR3 runs from the conserved cysteine through the conserved F or W. D genes are given only for firm matches. The size field is filled for only some rows; it gives once, few, many or a size class.

size: NA; D: NA; J: TRBJ1-2; V: TRBV19; DNA: TGTGCCAGTAGTATACCACTGAACCTTGGCTACACCTTC; CDR3: CASSIPLNLGYTF
size: NA; D: TRBD1; J: TRBJ2-7; V: TRBV7-6; DNA: TGTGCCAGCAGCTCTTCCGGACAGGGTACCTACGAGCAGTACTTC; CDR3: CASSSSGQGTYEQYF
size: NA; D: NA; J: TRBJ2-1; V: TRBV30; DNA: TGTGCCTGGATGGATTGGGAGTCCTACAATGAGCAGTTCTTC; CDR3: CAWMDWESYNEQFF
size: NA; D: NA; J: TRBJ1-1; V: TRBV7-9; DNA: TGTGCCAGCAGCTTAGAGGGGATGAACACTGAAGCTTTCTTT; CDR3: CASSLEGMNTEAFF
size: NA; D: NA; J: TRBJ1-2; V: TRBV7-2; DNA: TGTGCCAGCAGCACTCCGGAGGGCTACACCTTC; CDR3: CASSTPEGYTF
size: NA; D: NA; J: TRBJ1-1; V: TRBV2; DNA: TGTGCCAGCAGGACAGCAGGGGCCACGAACACTGAAGCTTTCTTT; CDR3: CASRTAGATNTEAFF
size: few; D: NA; J: TRBJ1-3; V: TRBV30; DNA: TGTGCCTGGAGTGCTGCCAGGGCGAACTCTGGAAACACCATATATTTT; CDR3: CAWSAARANSGNTIYF
size: NA; D: TRBD1; J: TRBJ1-5; V: TRBV28; DNA: TGTGCCAGCAGTCCCGACAGGGCTGGCAATCAGCCCCAGCATTTT; CDR3: CASSPDRAGNQPQHF
size: NA; D: NA; J: TRBJ1-3; V: TRBV4-1; DNA: TGCGCCAGCAGCCAAGATTGGGGGCCTGGAAACACCATATATTTT; CDR3: CASSQDWGPGNTIYF
size: NA; D: NA; J: TRBJ2-7; V: TRBV9; DNA: TGTGCCAGCAGCGAACCCCCTAGCGCCTCACCTTACGAGCAGTACTTC; CDR3: CASSEPPSASPYEQYF
size: NA; D: NA; J: TRBJ2-3; V: TRBV6-5; DNA: TGTGCCAGCAGACCACCCGGACAAGATACGCAGTATTTT; CDR3: CASRPPGQDTQYF
size: NA; D: TRBD2; J: TRBJ2-2; V: TRBV5-1; DNA: TGCGCCAGCAGCCGAGGCGGGGGGAACACCGGGGAGCTGTTTTTT; CDR3: CASSRGGGNTGELFF
size: NA; D: TRBD1; J: TRBJ1-2; V: TRBV5-3; DNA: TGTGCCAGCCGGGACAGGGATAACTATGGCTACACCTTC; CDR3: CASRDRDNYGYTF
size: NA; D: TRBD1; J: TRBJ2-5; V: TRBV5-4; DNA: TGTGCCAGCAGCACCCCGAACAGGGGCCCTCAAGAGACCCAGTACTTC; CDR3: CASSTPNRGPQETQYF
size: NA; D: NA; J: TRBJ2-5; V: TRBV27; DNA: TGTGCCAGCGTCGACCTGGGGGGGCCGGAGACCCAGTACTTC; CDR3: CASVDLGGPETQYF
size: NA; D: TRBD2; J: TRBJ2-2; V: TRBV10-3; DNA: TGTGCCATCGGGGGGGTCGTGAACACCGGGGAGCTGTTTTTT; CDR3: CAIGGVVNTGELFF
size: NA; D: TRBD2; J: TRBJ2-3; V: TRBV4-1; DNA: TGCGCCAGCAGTCCGGGGGGGAGGTCAGATACGCAGTATTTT; CDR3: CASSPGGRSDTQYF
size: NA; D: TRBD1; J: TRBJ1-1; V: TRBV10-3; DNA: TGTGCCACGCCCATTACGTCCACGTCGGGGACAGATAACACTGAAGCTTTCTTT; CDR3: CATPITSTSGTDNTEAFF
size: NA; D: NA; J: TRBJ1-1; V: TRBV25-1; DNA: TGTGCCAGCAGTGAACGGGGAATGAACACTGAAGCTTTCTTT; CDR3: CASSERGMNTEAFF
size: NA; D: NA; J: TRBJ1-5; V: TRBV6-5; DNA: TGTGCCAGCCGGTATTTAAGGGGTAGCAATCAGCCCCAGCATTTT; CDR3: CASRYLRGSNQPQHF
size: NA; D: TRBD2; J: TRBJ2-5; V: TRBV7-2; DNA: TGTGCCAGCAGCTTAGAACTAGCGCACGAGACCCAGTACTTC; CDR3: CASSLELAHETQYF
size: NA; D: NA; J: TRBJ1-6; V: TRBV11-3; DNA: TGTGCCAGCAGCTTATCCCCGAATTCACCCCTCCACTTT; CDR3: CASSLSPNSPLHF
size: NA; D: NA; J: TRBJ2-2; V: TRBV18; DNA: TGTGCCAGCTCATCCGACAGACCGTCGAACACCGGGGAGCTGTTTTTT; CDR3: CASSSDRPSNTGELFF
size: NA; D: NA; J: TRBJ2-1; V: TRBV14; DNA: TGTGCCAGCAGCCAAGATTTCAGACAGGCTAATGAGCAGTTCTTC; CDR3: CASSQDFRQANEQFF
size: NA; D: NA; J: TRBJ2-2; V: TRBV5-1; DNA: TGCGCCAGCAGCTTTAGGCGGGGAGGTACCGGGGAGCTGTTTTTT; CDR3: CASSFRRGGTGELFF
size: NA; D: TRBD1; J: TRBJ1-6; V: TRBV5-4; DNA: TGTGCCAGCTCACCAGTCCGGACAGGCAATTCACCCCTCCACTTT; CDR3: CASSPVRTGNSPLHF
size: NA; D: TRBD1; J: TRBJ2-7; V: TRBV4-3; DNA: TGCGCCAGCAGCCAAGATACCGGGACAGGGTTCCTCGAGCAGTACTTC; CDR3: CASSQDTGTGFLEQYF
size: NA; D: NA; J: TRBJ1-1; V: TRBV6-6; DNA: TGTGCCAGCAGTTTCCGTGGAGGGGACACTGAAGCTTTCTTT; CDR3: CASSFRGGDTEAFF
size: NA; D: TRBD2; J: TRBJ2-6; V: TRBV2; DNA: TGTGCCAGCAGTGTGACTAGCCTATCTGGGGCCAACGTCCTGACTTTC; CDR3: CASSVTSLSGANVLTF
size: NA; D: TRBD1; J: TRBJ2-7; V: TRBV5-1; DNA: TGTGCCAGCAGCGTGGGACAGGTCTCCTACGAGCAGTACTTC; CDR3: CASSVGQVSYEQYF
size: NA; D: NA; J: TRBJ2-7; V: TRBV7-9; DNA: TGTGCCAGCAGCCTCAGTAGAACAGGGAATTACGAGCAGTACTTC; CDR3: CASSLSRTGNYEQYF
size: NA; D: NA; J: TRBJ1-2; V: TRBV7-2; DNA: TGTGCCAGCAGCTTAGCCGTTAACTATGGCTACACCTTC; CDR3: CASSLAVNYGYTF
size: NA; D: NA; J: TRBJ2-3; V: TRBV7-9; DNA: TGTGCCAGCAGCTTAATAACAGGGTATTCATCGGATACGCAGTATTTT; CDR3: CASSLITGYSSDTQYF
size: NA; D: TRBD1; J: TRBJ1-2; V: TRBV5-6; DNA: TGTGCCAGCAGCTTAGGGACAGGGGTCGGCTATGGCTACACCTTC; CDR3: CASSLGTGVGYGYTF
size: NA; D: TRBD1; J: TRBJ2-4; V: TRBV2; DNA: TGTGCCAGCAGCCACCTAGGACAGGGGGCGGTAGCCAAAAACATTCAGTACTTC; CDR3: CASSHLGQGAVAKNIQYF
size: NA; D: NA; J: TRBJ2-1; V: TRBV6-5; DNA: TGTGCCAGCAGCTCCCGACTGAGCTCCTACAATGAGCAGTTCTTC; CDR3: CASSSRLSSYNEQFF
size: few; D: TRBD2; J: TRBJ2-3; V: TRBV9; DNA: TGTGCCAGCAGCGTAGCTGCTAGCGGGGGAGATACGCAGTATTTT; CDR3: CASSVAASGGDTQYF
size: NA; D: NA; J: TRBJ2-1; V: TRBV5-8; DNA: TGTGCAGCGAAGGGGCGCTCCTACAATGAGCAGTTCTTC; CDR3: CAAKGRSYNEQFF
size: NA; D: TRBD1; J: TRBJ2-3; V: TRBV7-8; DNA: TGTGCCAGCAGGGACCGGGACAGGGTCTGGGATACGCAGTATTTT; CDR3: CASRDRDRVWDTQYF
size: NA; D: TRBD1; J: TRBJ2-7; V: TRBV10-3; DNA: TGTGCCATCAGTGACAGGGGGTGGATATCCTACGAGCAGTACTTC; CDR3: CAISDRGWISYEQYF
size: NA; D: NA; J: TRBJ1-2; V: TRBV2; DNA: TGTGCCAGCAGGGGCCGGGATTATGGCTACACCTTC; CDR3: CASRGRDYGYTF
size: few; D: NA; J: TRBJ2-7; V: TRBV28; DNA: TGTGCCAGCGGAGGGCTGGATTCAGACACCTACGAGCAGTACTTC; CDR3: CASGGLDSDTYEQYF
size: NA; D: TRBD2; J: TRBJ2-3; V: TRBV2; DNA: TGTGCCAGCAGTCAGCATGGACTAGCCCGTAGCACAGATACGCAGTATTTT; CDR3: CASSQHGLARSTDTQYF
size: NA; D: TRBD1; J: TRBJ2-3; V: TRBV4-2; DNA: TGTGCCAGCAGCCAAGCGGACAGGGGTTTCGCAGATACGCAGTATTTT; CDR3: CASSQADRGFADTQYF
size: NA; D: TRBD1; J: TRBJ1-2; V: TRBV2; DNA: TGTGCCAGCTGGGACAGGGAGGGCTACACCTTC; CDR3: CASWDREGYTF
size: once; D: NA; J: TRBJ2-1; V: TRBV9; DNA: TGTGCCAGCAGCGTAGTGGCGGGGCGGTACAATGAGCAGTTCTTC; CDR3: CASSVVAGRYNEQFF
size: NA; D: NA; J: TRBJ1-1; V: TRBV30; DNA: TGTGCCTGGAGTAGGGGGGGGAACACTGAAGCTTTCTTT; CDR3: CAWSRGGNTEAFF
size: NA; D: NA; J: TRBJ1-1; V: TRBV12-5; DNA: TGTGCTAGTGTTCTCTGGGGGCAGCCGAACACTGAAGCTTTCTTT; CDR3: CASVLWGQPNTEAFF
size: NA; D: NA; J: TRBJ1-6; V: TRBV11-2; DNA: TGTGCCAGCAGCATGACCGCGGATAATTCACCCCTCCACTTT; CDR3: CASSMTADNSPLHF
size: NA; D: TRBD2; J: TRBJ2-7; V: TRBV4-3; DNA: TGCGCCAGCAGCCAAGACGGGTCGGGGGGGGCTGACGTCCATTACGAGCAGTACTTC; CDR3: CASSQDGSGGADVHYEQYF
size: NA; D: TRBD2; J: TRBJ2-3; V: TRBV7-9; DNA: TGTGCCAGCAGCATCCTTAGCGGGGGCACAGATACGCAGTATTTT; CDR3: CASSILSGGTDTQYF
size: once; D: NA; J: TRBJ2-7; V: TRBV28; DNA: TGTGCCAGCAGTTTCGGGTACACGAGCTCCTACGAGCAGTACTTC; CDR3: CASSFGYTSSYEQYF
size: NA; D: TRBD1; J: TRBJ2-6; V: TRBV2; DNA: TGTGCCAGCAGGACAGGGGCCGGGGCCAACGTCCTGACTTTC; CDR3: CASRTGAGANVLTF
size: NA; D: TRBD1; J: TRBJ2-1; V: TRBV7-9; DNA: TGTGCCAGCACCTCTGGGACAGCGAGCTCCTACAATGAGCAGTTCTTC; CDR3: CASTSGTASSYNEQFF
size: NA; D: NA; J: TRBJ1-1; V: TRBV18; DNA: TGTGCCAGCTCACCACTGGTATTAAGACAGAACACTGAAGCTTTCTTT; CDR3: CASSPLVLRQNTEAFF